This T cell receptor beta chain was identified in a study of OX40 agonist ivuxolimab in advanced cancers. The wider study: Ivuxolimab, which is an agonistic anti-OX40 (CD134) antibody, was administered to the patients. Three patients got partial responses; one had hepatocellular carcinoma and two had cutaneous melanoma. Mean age approximately 59 years, range roughly 20 to 85; roughly 82% male.

Collection of blood occurred at baseline, at cycle 4 day 1, and at cycle 7 day 1. Sequencing used immunoSEQ multiplex PCR; TCRdb keeps in-frame clones, though not all of them. In the table there are 100,000 to 120,000 clones, about 92% of which are singletons. The CDR3 contains 16 residues. V was cut by 2 bases and J by 2 bases, with 16 bases left in between. Germline values: CDR1 LGHNA, CDR2 YSLEER. The TCR originated in an adult with an advanced solid tumor such as melanoma, head and neck, liver or kidney cancer. The material was CD4+ or CD8+ T cells sorted from blood, obtained in a trial of the OX40 agonist ivuxolimab. This chain uses TRBV4-3 with TRBJ2-7; D tentatively fits TRBD1 or TRBD2 (5 bases each). CDR3 protein: CASSQSIGTEAYEQYF. The CDR3 region has the DNA TGCGCCAGCAGCCAATCTATAGGGACGGAAGCCTACGAGCAGTACTTC.